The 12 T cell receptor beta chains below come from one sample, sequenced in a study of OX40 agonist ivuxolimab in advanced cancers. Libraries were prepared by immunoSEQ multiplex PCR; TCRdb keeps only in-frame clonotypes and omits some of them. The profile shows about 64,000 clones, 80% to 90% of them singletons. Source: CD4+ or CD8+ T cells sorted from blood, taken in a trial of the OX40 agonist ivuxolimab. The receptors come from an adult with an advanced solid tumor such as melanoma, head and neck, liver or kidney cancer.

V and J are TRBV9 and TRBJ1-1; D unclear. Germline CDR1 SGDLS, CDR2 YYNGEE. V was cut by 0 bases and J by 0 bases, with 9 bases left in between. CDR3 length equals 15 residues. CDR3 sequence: CASSVAEGMNTEAFF. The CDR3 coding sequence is TGTGCCAGCAGCGTAGCTGAAGGGATGAACACTGAAGCTTTCTTT.

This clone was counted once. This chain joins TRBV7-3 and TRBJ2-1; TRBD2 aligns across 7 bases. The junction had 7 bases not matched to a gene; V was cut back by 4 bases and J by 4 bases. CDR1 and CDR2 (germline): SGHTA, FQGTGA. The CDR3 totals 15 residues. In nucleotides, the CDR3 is TGTGCCAGCAGCTCGAGGAGCGGGACTTACAATGAGCAGTTCTTC. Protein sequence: CASSSRSGTYNEQFF.

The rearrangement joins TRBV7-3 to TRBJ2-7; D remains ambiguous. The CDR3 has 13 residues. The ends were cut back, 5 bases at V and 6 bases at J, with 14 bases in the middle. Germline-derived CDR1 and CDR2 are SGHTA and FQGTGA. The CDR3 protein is CASSPGPGSEQYF. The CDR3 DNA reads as TGTGCCAGCAGCCCGGGCCCTGGCTCCGAGCAGTACTTC. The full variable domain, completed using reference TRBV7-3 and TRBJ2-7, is GAGVSQTPSNKVTEKGKYVELRCDPISGHTALYWYRQSLGQGPEFLIYFQGTGAADDSGLPNDRFFAVRPEGSVSTLKIQRTERGDSAVYLCASSPGPGSEQYFGPGTRLTVT.

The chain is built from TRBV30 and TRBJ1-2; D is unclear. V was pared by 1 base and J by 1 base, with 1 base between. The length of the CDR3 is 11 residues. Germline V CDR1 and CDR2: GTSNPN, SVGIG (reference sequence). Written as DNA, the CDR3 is TGTGCCTGGAGTGATAACTATGGCTACACCTTC. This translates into CAWSDNYGYTF.

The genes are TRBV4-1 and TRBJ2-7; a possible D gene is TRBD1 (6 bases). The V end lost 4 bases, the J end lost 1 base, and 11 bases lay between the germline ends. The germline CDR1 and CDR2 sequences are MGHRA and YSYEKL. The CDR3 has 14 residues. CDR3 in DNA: TGCGCCAGCAGCCCCGCTGGGACATCCTACGAGCAGTACTTC. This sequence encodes CASSPAGTSYEQYF.

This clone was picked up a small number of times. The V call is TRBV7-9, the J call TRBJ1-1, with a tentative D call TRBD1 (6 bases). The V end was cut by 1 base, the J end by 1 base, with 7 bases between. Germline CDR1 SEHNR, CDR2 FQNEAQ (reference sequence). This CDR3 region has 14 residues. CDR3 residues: CASSLEGGNTEAFF. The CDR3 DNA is TGTGCCAGCAGCTTAGAAGGGGGGAACACTGAAGCTTTCTTT.

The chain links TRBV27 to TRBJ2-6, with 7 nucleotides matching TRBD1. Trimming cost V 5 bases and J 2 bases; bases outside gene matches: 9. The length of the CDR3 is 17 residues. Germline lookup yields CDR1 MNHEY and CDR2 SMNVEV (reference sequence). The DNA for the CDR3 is TGTGCCAGCAGTCTACCAACAGGGGCTCCTGGGGCCAACGTCCTGACTTTC. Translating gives CASSLPTGAPGANVLTF.

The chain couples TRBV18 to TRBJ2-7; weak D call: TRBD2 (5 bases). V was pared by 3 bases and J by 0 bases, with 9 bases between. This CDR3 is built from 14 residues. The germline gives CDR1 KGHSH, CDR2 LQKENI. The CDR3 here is CASSPWRVSYEQYF. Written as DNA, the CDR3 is TGTGCCAGCTCACCTTGGCGGGTCTCCTACGAGCAGTACTTC.

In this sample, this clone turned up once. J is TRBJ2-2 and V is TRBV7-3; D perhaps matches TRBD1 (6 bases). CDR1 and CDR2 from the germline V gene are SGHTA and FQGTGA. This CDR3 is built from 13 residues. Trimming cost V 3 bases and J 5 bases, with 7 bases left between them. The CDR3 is CASSFGQTGELFF. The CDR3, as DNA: TGTGCCAGCAGCTTTGGACAGACCGGGGAGCTGTTTTTT.

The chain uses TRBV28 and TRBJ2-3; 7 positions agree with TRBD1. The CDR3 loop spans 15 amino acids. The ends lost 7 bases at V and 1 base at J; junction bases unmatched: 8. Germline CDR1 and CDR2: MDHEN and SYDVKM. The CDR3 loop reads CASMKGGAGTDTQYF. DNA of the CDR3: TGTGCCAGCATGAAAGGGGGCGCGGGCACAGATACGCAGTATTTT.

The CDR3 region is CASLPLAGGDTQYF. As DNA, the CDR3 is TGTGCCAGCCTGCCCCTAGCGGGAGGCGATACGCAGTATTTT. The V gene is TRBV2, the J gene TRBJ2-3; 11 bases map to TRBD2. The J segment lost 6 bases and the V segment lost 8 bases, leaving 7 bases of the junction unmatched. Per the germline V gene, CDR1 is SNHLY and CDR2 is FYNNEI. This CDR3 is 14 amino acids long.

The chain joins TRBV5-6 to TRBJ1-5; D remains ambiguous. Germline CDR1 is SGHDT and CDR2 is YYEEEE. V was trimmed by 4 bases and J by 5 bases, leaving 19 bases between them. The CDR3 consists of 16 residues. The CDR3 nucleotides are TGTGCCAGCAGCGATTCCCGCCGAGGGCCCGATCAGCCCCAGCATTTT. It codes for CASSDSRRGPDQPQHF.